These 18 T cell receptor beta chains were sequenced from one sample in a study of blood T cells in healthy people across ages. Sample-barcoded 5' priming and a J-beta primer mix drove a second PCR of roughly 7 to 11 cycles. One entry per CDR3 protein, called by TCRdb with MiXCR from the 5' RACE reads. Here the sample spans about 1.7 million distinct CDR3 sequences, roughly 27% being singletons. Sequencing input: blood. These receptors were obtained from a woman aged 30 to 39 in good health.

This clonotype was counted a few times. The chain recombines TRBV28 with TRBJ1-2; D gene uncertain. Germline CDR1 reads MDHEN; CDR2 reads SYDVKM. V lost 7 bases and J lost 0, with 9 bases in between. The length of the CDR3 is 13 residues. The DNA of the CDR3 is TGTGCCAGCAATCCACGGGCTAACTATGGCTACACCTTC. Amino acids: CASNPRANYGYTF.

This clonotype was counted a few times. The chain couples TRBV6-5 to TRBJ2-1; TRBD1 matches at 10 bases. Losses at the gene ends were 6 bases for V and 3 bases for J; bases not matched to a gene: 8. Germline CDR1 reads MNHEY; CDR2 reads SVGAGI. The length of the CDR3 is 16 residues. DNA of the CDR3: TGTGCCAGCAGCCCCACCGGGACAGGGGTCTACAATGAGCAGTTCTTC. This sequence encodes CASSPTGTGVYNEQFF.

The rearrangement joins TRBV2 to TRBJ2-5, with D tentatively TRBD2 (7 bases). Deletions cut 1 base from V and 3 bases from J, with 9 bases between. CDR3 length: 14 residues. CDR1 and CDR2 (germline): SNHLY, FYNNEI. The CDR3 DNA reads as TGTGCCAGCAGTGAAGGCGGGGGCAAAGAGACCCAGTACTTC. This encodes CASSEGGGKETQYF.

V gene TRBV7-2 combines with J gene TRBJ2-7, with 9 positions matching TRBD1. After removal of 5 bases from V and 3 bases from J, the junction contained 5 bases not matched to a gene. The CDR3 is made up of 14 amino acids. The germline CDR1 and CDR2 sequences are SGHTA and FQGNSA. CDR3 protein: CASSEDRGRYEQYF. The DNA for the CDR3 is TGTGCCAGCAGCGAGGACAGGGGACGCTACGAGCAGTACTTC.

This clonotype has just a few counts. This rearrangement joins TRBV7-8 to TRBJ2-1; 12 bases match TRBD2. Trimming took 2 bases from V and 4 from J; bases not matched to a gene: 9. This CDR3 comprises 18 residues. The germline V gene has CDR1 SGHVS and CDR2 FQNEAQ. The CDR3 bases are TGTGCCAGCAGCTTATTTCCCAGGACTAGCGGGACGTACAATGAGCAGTTCTTC. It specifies CASSLFPRTSGTYNEQFF.

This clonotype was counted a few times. The CDR3 nucleotides read TGCAGCGTTGAACCTTATGGGGAGAACTATGGCTACACCTTC. Its protein is CSVEPYGENYGYTF. V is TRBV29-1 and J is TRBJ1-2, with D hard to call. Per germline, CDR1 SQVTM and CDR2 ANQGSEA. V dropped 2 bases and J dropped 2 bases, with 12 bases sitting between them. The CDR3 covers 14 residues.

Here the CDR3 reads CASSRRLADQETQYF. CDR3 nucleotide sequence: TGCGCCAGCAGCCGACGACTAGCAGACCAAGAGACCCAGTACTTC. The gene calls are TRBV4-1 and TRBJ2-5; 7 nucleotides agree with TRBD2. The CDR3 is 15 residues long. The V and J ends lost 4 bases and 0 bases, in that order; junction bases with no gene match: 5. From germline, CDR1 is MGHRA and CDR2 YSYEKL.

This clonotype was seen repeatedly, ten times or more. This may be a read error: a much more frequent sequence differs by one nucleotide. CDR3 residues: CASSLDPTDTQYF. CDR3 nucleotide sequence: TGTGCCAGCAGCTTAGACCCCACAGATACGCAGTATTTT. The chain is built from TRBV7-2 and TRBJ2-3; no reliable D call. The length of the CDR3 is 13 residues. V gave up 1 base and J gave up 2 bases, with 4 bases separating them. Germline lookup yields CDR1 SGHTA and CDR2 FQGNSA.

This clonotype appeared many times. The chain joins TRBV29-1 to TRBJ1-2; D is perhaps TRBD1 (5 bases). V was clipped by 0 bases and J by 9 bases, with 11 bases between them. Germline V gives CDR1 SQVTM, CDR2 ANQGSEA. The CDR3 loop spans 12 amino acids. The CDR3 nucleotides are TGCAGCGTTGAAGAGGCAGGGTATAGCTACACCTTC. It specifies CSVEEAGYSYTF.

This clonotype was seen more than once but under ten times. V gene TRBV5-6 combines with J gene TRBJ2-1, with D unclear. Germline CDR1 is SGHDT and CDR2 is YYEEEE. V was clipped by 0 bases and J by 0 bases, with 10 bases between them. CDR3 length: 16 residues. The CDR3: CASSLVLRISYNEQFF. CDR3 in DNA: TGTGCCAGCAGCTTGGTTTTGCGGATCTCCTACAATGAGCAGTTCTTC.

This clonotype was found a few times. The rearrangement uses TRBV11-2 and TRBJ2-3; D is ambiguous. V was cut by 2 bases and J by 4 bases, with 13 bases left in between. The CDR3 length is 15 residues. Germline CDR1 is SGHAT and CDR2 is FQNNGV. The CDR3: CASSLFGRSSDTQYF. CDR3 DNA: TGTGCCAGCAGCTTATTTGGAAGGAGCTCAGATACGCAGTATTTT.

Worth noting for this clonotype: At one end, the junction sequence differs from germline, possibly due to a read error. In DNA form, the CDR3 reads TGCAATGCTAGAGGGGCTAGCGGGGGGTTCGAGCAGTACTTC. This encodes CNARGASGGFEQYF. This chain links TRBV20-1 with TRBJ2-4; 11 positions agree with TRBD2. The DNA end is more similar to TRBJ2-7, so the J call may be wrong. Per the germline V gene, CDR1 is DFQATT and CDR2 is SNEGSKA (reference sequence). The CDR3 runs to 14 residues.

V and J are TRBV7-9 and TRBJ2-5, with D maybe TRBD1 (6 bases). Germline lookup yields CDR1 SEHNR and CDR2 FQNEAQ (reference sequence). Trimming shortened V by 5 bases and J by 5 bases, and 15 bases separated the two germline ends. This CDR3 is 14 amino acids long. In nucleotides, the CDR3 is TGTGCCAGCAGCGCCCAGGGGTTGCGGGAGACCCAGTACTTC. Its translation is CASSAQGLRETQYF.

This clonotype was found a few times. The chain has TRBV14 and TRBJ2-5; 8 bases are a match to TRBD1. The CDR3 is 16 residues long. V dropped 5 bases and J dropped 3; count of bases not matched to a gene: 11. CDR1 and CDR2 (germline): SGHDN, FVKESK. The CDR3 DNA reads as TGTGCCAGCAGCTCCTGGGACAGGAGCGTTGAAGAGACCCAGTACTTC. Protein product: CASSSWDRSVEETQYF.

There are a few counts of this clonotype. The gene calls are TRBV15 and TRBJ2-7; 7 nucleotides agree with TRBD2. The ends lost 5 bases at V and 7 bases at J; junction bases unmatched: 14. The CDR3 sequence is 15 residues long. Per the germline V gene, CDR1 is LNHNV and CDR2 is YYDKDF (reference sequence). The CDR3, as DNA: TGTGCCACCAGCTCCCGGGACTACACCTACAATGAGCAGTACTTC. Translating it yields CATSSRDYTYNEQYF. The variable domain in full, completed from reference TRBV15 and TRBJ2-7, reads DAMVIQNPRYQVTQFGKPVTLSCSQTLNHNVMYWYQQKSSQAPKLLFHYYDKDFNNEADTPDNFQSRRPNTSFCFLDIRSPGLGDTAMYLCATSSRDYTYNEQYFGPGTRLTVT.

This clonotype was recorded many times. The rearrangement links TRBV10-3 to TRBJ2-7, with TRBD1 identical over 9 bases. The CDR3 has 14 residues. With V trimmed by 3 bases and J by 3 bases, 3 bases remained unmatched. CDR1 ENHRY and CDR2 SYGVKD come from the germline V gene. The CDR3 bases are TGTGCCATCAGTGAACCGGGACAGGGCTACGAGCAGTACTTC. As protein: CAISEPGQGYEQYF.

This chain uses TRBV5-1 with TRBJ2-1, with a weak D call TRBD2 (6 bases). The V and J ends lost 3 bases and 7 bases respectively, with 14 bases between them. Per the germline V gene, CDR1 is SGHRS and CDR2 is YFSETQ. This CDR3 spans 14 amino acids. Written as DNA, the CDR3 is TGCGCCAGCAGCTCGCGGAGGGGCCTTAATGAGCAGTTCTTC. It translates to CASSSRRGLNEQFF. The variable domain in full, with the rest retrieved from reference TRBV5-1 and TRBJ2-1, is KAGVTQTPRYLIKTRGQQVTLSCSPISGHRSVSWYQQTPGQGLQFLFEYFSETQRNKGNFPGRFSGRQFSNSRSEMNVSTLELGDSALYLCASSSRRGLNEQFFGPGTRLTVL.

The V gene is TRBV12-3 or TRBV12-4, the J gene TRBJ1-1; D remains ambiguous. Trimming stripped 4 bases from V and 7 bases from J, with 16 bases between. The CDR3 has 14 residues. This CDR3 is CASSSSQNWLEAFF. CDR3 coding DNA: TGTGCCAGCAGTTCTTCCCAGAACTGGCTTGAAGCTTTCTTT.